This T cell receptor (beta chain) originates from a study of molecular identifiers for immune sequencing clone quantification. V was trimmed by 2 bases and J by 2 bases, leaving 9 bases between them. CDR3 length equals 14 residues. This clonotype was counted between two and nine times. Generation of bulk TCR libraries relied on previously described methods and listed TCR primers. TCRdb re-called the PCR reads with MiXCR, one entry per CDR3 protein. The table lists around 470,000 distinct CDR3 sequences, around 23% of them singletons. The clonotype was recovered from a human donor in good health. Some libraries in this study had Jurkat cell RNA spiked in. Sequencing was done on a sample of naive CD8+ T cells from blood, with Jurkat cell RNA spiked in. As to subset: FACS-sorted CD8+CD4-CCR7+CD45RA+ naive T cells. The V and J genes are TRBV12-3 or TRBV12-4 and TRBJ2-5; D is undetermined. The CDR3 loop reads CASSLYFRQETQYF. Written as DNA, the CDR3 is TGTGCCAGCAGTTTATATTTCAGACAAGAGACCCAGTACTTC.